The 28 T cell receptor beta chains listed next were all sequenced from one sample in a study of blood T cell repertoires in COVID-19. Method: immunoSEQ multiplex PCR; TCRdb's copy keeps in-frame clones and lacks some. The sample carries around 320,000 clones, approximately 90% recorded once. Sequences were obtained from peripheral blood. The receptors shown here come from a young man with active or convalescent COVID-19.

The chain joins TRBV14 to TRBJ2-1; TRBD2 aligns across 13 bases. V dropped 2 bases and J dropped 7; count of bases not matched to a gene: 5. The CDR3 consists of 16 residues. The germline V gene encodes CDR1 SGHDN and CDR2 FVKESK. The CDR3 protein is CASSQHRTSGSNEQFF. The CDR3 bases are TGTGCCAGCAGCCAACACAGGACTAGCGGGAGTAATGAGCAGTTCTTC. Based on the CDR3 plus reference TRBV14 and TRBJ2-1, the full variable domain is EAGVTQFPSHSVIEKGQTVTLRCDPISGHDNLYWYRRVMGKEIKFLLHFVKESKQDESGMPNNRFLAERTGGTYSTLKVQPAELEDSGVYFCASSQHRTSGSNEQFFGPGTRLTVL.

This sequence joins TRBV27 and TRBJ2-1, with TRBD2 matching 13 bases. In germline, CDR1 is MNHEY, CDR2 SMNVEV (reference sequence). The CDR3 consists of 14 residues. V shed 6 bases, J shed 9 bases, and the junction held 5 bases outside the gene matches. The CDR3 coding sequence is TGTGCCAGCAGCGGACTAGCGGGAGCGGGTGAGCAGTTCTTC. It specifies CASSGLAGAGEQFF.

The chain carries TRBV6-5 and TRBJ2-3; 7 positions match TRBD1. J gave up 2 bases and V 4 bases, and 3 bases lay outside the gene matches. This CDR3 is 14 amino acids long. Per the germline V gene, CDR1 is MNHEY and CDR2 is SVGAGI. In DNA form, the CDR3 reads TGTGCCAGCAGTTGGCAGGGGGACACAGATACGCAGTATTTT. Its protein product is CASSWQGDTDTQYF.

The chain combines TRBV6-5 with TRBJ2-3, with 7 bases that match TRBD2. The germline gives CDR1 MNHEY, CDR2 SVGAGI. This CDR3 comprises 16 residues. V shed 0 bases, J shed 5 bases, and the junction held 8 bases outside the gene matches. CDR3 nucleotides: TGTGCCAGCAGTTACTCTGGGGGGGGGTTAGGAGATACGCAGTATTTT. Translating gives CASSYSGGGLGDTQYF.

This clone was seen just once. CDR3 region: CASSYSNRAGYTF. As DNA, the CDR3 is TGTGCCAGCAGTTACTCGAACAGGGCGGGCTACACCTTC. The chain joins TRBV6-5 to TRBJ1-2; possible D gene TRBD1, 6 bases. Germline loops: CDR1 MNHEY, CDR2 SVGAGI. The CDR3 consists of 13 residues. Trimming removed 0 bases from V and 8 bases from J, with 10 bases in between.

This chain uses TRBV19 with TRBJ1-2; perhaps TRBD1 as D (5 bases). The CDR3 is 13 residues long. Trimming took 3 bases from V and 9 from J, leaving 14 bases between them. In germline, CDR1 is LNHDA, CDR2 SQIVND (reference sequence). This CDR3 is CASSMDKGNRYTF. The CDR3, as DNA: TGTGCCAGTAGTATGGACAAAGGCAATCGCTACACCTTC. Filled out from reference TRBV19 and TRBJ1-2, the complete variable domain reads DGGITQSPKYLFRKEGQNVTLSCEQNLNHDAMYWYRQDPGQGLRLIYYSQIVNDFQKGDIAEGYSVSREKKESFPLTVTSAQKNPTAFYLCASSMDKGNRYTFGSGTRLTVV.

The rearrangement uses TRBV11-2 and TRBJ2-7; perhaps TRBD1 as D (6 bases). V lost 2 bases and J 2 bases, leaving 13 bases between the germline ends. Germline CDR1 SGHAT, CDR2 FQNNGV. This CDR3 contains 15 residues. CDR3 region: CASSLTRGKAYEQYF. CDR3 bases: TGTGCCAGCAGCTTAACTAGGGGGAAAGCCTACGAGCAGTACTTC.

V gene TRBV11-2 combines with J gene TRBJ2-1; D is uncertain. The CDR3 sequence is 14 residues long. Trimming cost V 2 bases and J 5 bases, with 10 bases left between them. Germline lookup yields CDR1 SGHAT and CDR2 FQNNGV. This chain's CDR3 is CASSLLYRNNEQFF. CDR3 bases: TGTGCCAGCAGCTTATTGTACAGAAACAATGAGCAGTTCTTC.

This clone has a single count. The rearrangement uses TRBV20-1 and TRBJ1-1, with unresolved D. CDR1 and CDR2 (germline): DFQATT, SNEGSKA (reference sequence). The V end lost 1 base, the J end lost 10 bases, and 7 bases lay between the germline ends. This CDR3 spans 10 amino acids. As DNA, the CDR3 is TGCAGTGCTAGAGGCCTTAGAGCTTTCTTT. Translation gives CSARGLRAFF.

This clone was recorded once. This rearrangement joins TRBV3-1 (or the pseudogene TRBV3-2) to TRBJ1-1; 7 bases map to TRBD1. The CDR3 is 14 amino acids. Germline CDR1 reads LGHDT; CDR2 reads YNNKEL (reference sequence). The trim removed 1 base at V and 4 bases at J, leaving 3 bases unmatched. The CDR3 region has the DNA TGTGCCAGCAGCCAAGTGGCAGGGGGCACTGAAGCTTTCTTT. Amino acids: CASSQVAGGTEAFF.

The J gene is TRBJ2-1, the V gene TRBV2; TRBD2 matches at 10 bases. The CDR3 covers 18 residues. V trimming: 1 base; J trimming: 8 bases; junction bases outside the gene matches: 14. Germline lookup yields CDR1 SNHLY and CDR2 FYNNEI. The CDR3 region is CASSEGSASGSYFDEQFF. CDR3 bases: TGTGCCAGCAGTGAAGGCTCGGCTAGCGGGAGTTACTTCGATGAGCAGTTCTTC.

The rearrangement links TRBV28 to TRBJ1-2; TRBD1 matches at 8 bases. The length of the CDR3 is 16 residues. CDR1 is MDHEN and CDR2 is SYDVKM in the germline V gene. Trimming took 8 bases from V and 0 from J; bases not matched to a gene: 11. The CDR3 protein is CASGLGGQASNYGYTF. The CDR3 DNA is TGTGCCAGCGGGTTGGGGGGACAGGCCTCTAACTATGGCTACACCTTC.

The chain links TRBV6-6 to TRBJ2-7; the D gene is possibly TRBD2 (5 bases). The CDR3 totals 13 residues. CDR1 is MNHNY and CDR2 is SVGAGI in the germline V gene (reference sequence). Trimming took off 0 bases at V and 4 bases at J, with 7 bases between the two ends. CDR3 amino acids: CASSYSTGYEQYF. The CDR3 DNA follows: TGTGCCAGCAGTTACTCGACGGGGTACGAGCAGTACTTC.

The genes are TRBV4-1 and TRBJ2-3, with D unresolved. CDR3 size: 16 residues. The V gene's germline CDR1 is MGHRA and CDR2 YSYEKL. With 1 base removed from V and 0 bases from J, the gap between germline ends came to 11 bases. The CDR3 DNA sequence: TGCGCCAGCAGCCAAGGCGTTAGTTCTAGCACAGATACGCAGTATTTT. It yields the protein CASSQGVSSSTDTQYF.

V and J are TRBV2 and TRBJ2-1, with 13 bases aligning to TRBD2. Trimming cost V 6 bases and J 9 bases; bases outside gene matches: 14. CDR3 length equals 17 residues. Germline-derived CDR1 and CDR2 are SNHLY and FYNNEI. The chain's CDR3 is CASREGLAGFKRAEQFF. CDR3 in DNA: TGTGCCAGCAGGGAGGGACTAGCGGGATTTAAGCGGGCTGAGCAGTTCTTC. The variable domain in full, with the rest retrieved from reference TRBV2 and TRBJ2-1, is EPEVTQTPSHQVTQMGQEVILRCVPISNHLYFYWYRQILGQKVEFLVSFYNNEISEKSEIFDDQFSVERPDGSNFTLKIRSTKLEDSAMYFCASREGLAGFKRAEQFFGPGTRLTVL.

CDR3 amino acids: CASTSLGEQYF. For the CDR3, the DNA is TGTGCCAGCACAAGTCTCGGCGAGCAGTACTTC. The chain is built from TRBV7-2 and TRBJ2-7; D remains unclear. V was trimmed by 7 bases and J by 6 bases, leaving 10 bases between them. CDR3 length: 11 residues. Germline CDR1 is SGHTA and CDR2 is FQGNSA.

This clone showed up just a few times. This chain joins TRBV27 and TRBJ2-7, with 8 bases identical to TRBD2. This CDR3 is 14 amino acids long. V was clipped by 5 bases and J by 4 bases; unmatched bases: 7. The germline gives CDR1 MNHEY, CDR2 SMNVEV (reference sequence). The CDR3 spells CASSPQRESYEQYF. The DNA of the CDR3 is TGTGCCAGCAGTCCGCAGCGGGAGTCTTACGAGCAGTACTTC.

Remarks on this clone: One junction end disagrees with the germline gene, perhaps due to a read error. The V and J genes are TRBV5-1 and TRBJ2-7; 8 bases line up with TRBD1. CDR1 is SGHRS and CDR2 is YFSETQ in the germline V gene. CDR3 length: 13 amino acids. Here the CDR3 reads CASSTRGQGGLFF. In DNA, the CDR3 is TGCGCCAGCAGCACGCGAGGACAGGGCGGACTCTTCTTC.

This chain joins TRBV4-3 and TRBJ2-7, with TRBD2 as a possible D gene (6 bases). The germline CDR1 and CDR2 sequences are LGHNA and YSLEER. V lost 4 bases and J lost 3, with 16 bases in between. The CDR3 is 15 residues long. The CDR3 loop reads CASSPHSRGLYEQYF. The CDR3 DNA is TGCGCCAGCAGCCCTCATTCCCGGGGACTCTACGAGCAGTACTTC.

The CDR3 sequence is CASSQDLSGRGFNQPQHF. The CDR3 nucleotides are TGTGCCAGCAGCCAAGATCTCTCAGGCAGGGGCTTCAATCAGCCCCAGCATTTT. This chain connects TRBV3-1 (or the pseudogene TRBV3-2) to TRBJ1-5; possibly TRBD1 for D (6 bases). CDR1 and CDR2 from the germline V gene are LGHDT and YNNKEL (reference sequence). V shed 0 bases and J shed 3 bases, with 18 bases lying between them. This CDR3 is built from 18 residues.

The rearrangement uses TRBV30 and TRBJ1-5; unclear D gene. Germline lookup yields CDR1 GTSNPN and CDR2 SVGIG (reference sequence). V dropped 5 bases and J dropped 2 bases, with 22 bases sitting between them. This CDR3 region has 17 residues. CDR3 sequence: CAWLVERDLRGNQPQHF. The CDR3 nucleotides read TGTGCCTGGCTCGTCGAACGGGATCTGAGAGGCAATCAGCCCCAGCATTTT. Full variable domain (outside the CDR3, taken from reference TRBV30 and TRBJ1-5): SQTIHQWPATLVQPVGSPLSLECTVEGTSNPNLYWYRQAAGRGLQLLFYSVGIGQISSEVPQNLSASRPQDRQFILSSKKLLLSDSGFYLCAWLVERDLRGNQPQHFGDGTRLSIL.

V is TRBV6-2 or TRBV6-3 and J is TRBJ1-6; 10 nucleotides align to TRBD1. J gave up 10 bases and V 5 bases, and 8 bases lay outside the gene matches. This CDR3 comprises 15 residues. Germline V lookup: CDR1 MNHEY, CDR2 SVGEGT. Written as DNA, the CDR3 is TGTGCCAGCAGTCCGGGACAGGGGCATTTCTCACCCCTCCACTTT. Its protein product is CASSPGQGHFSPLHF.

The chain employs TRBV27 and TRBJ1-5, with 10 bases aligning to TRBD1. CDR3 length: 14 amino acids. With V trimmed by 6 bases and J by 5 bases, 4 bases remained unmatched. Per the germline V gene, CDR1 is MNHEY and CDR2 is SMNVEV (reference sequence). CDR3 residues: CASRGQGWDQPQHF. As DNA, the CDR3 is TGTGCCAGCAGGGGACAGGGGTGGGATCAGCCCCAGCATTTT.

This chain links TRBV6-5 with TRBJ1-2, with a possible D match to TRBD1 (5 bases). Trimming took 4 bases from V and 7 from J, leaving 16 bases between them. CDR3 length: 14 amino acids. Germline V lookup: CDR1 MNHEY, CDR2 SVGAGI. DNA for the CDR3: TGTGCCAGCAGTTGGGGAAGCGGGGCAGCTGGCTACACCTTC. It specifies CASSWGSGAAGYTF.

The chain links TRBV21-1 to TRBJ2-7; the table's D call TRBD2 went unverified against the DNA. TRBV21-1 is marked as a pseudogene. The CDR3 has 19 amino acids. The chain's CDR3 is CASSKAPVTSGRPTYEQYF. The DNA of the CDR3 is TGTGCCAGCAGCAAAGCGCCCGTGACTAGCGGGAGGCCTACCTACGAGCAGTACTTC.

This chain links TRBV18 with TRBJ1-1; D is unclear. The germline V gene has CDR1 KGHSH and CDR2 LQKENI. This CDR3 is 14 amino acids long. The germline V and J ends were trimmed by 2 bases and 1 base, with 8 bases remaining between them. CDR3 sequence (DNA): TGTGCCAGCTCACCATCTATCGGGAACACTGAAGCTTTCTTT. Amino acids: CASSPSIGNTEAFF.

This clone was detected a few times. The rearrangement joins TRBV6-1 to TRBJ1-2; weak D call: TRBD1 (6 bases). CDR1 is MNHNS and CDR2 is SASEGT in the germline V gene. V was pared by 3 bases and J by 6 bases, with 11 bases between. This CDR3 has 13 amino acids. CDR3 nucleotides: TGTGCCAGCAGTGACCTAAGACAGGATGGCTACACCTTC. Amino acids: CASSDLRQDGYTF.

This clone was counted between two and nine times. This chain uses TRBV6-1 with TRBJ2-2, with D tentatively TRBD1 (5 bases). Germline V gene lookup returns CDR1 MNHNS and CDR2 SASEGT. This CDR3 spans 13 amino acids. V gave up 1 base and J gave up 6 bases, with 6 bases separating them. The CDR3 bases are TGTGCCAGCAGTGAAGTGGGGCCCGGGGAGCTGTTTTTT. It is translated as CASSEVGPGELFF.